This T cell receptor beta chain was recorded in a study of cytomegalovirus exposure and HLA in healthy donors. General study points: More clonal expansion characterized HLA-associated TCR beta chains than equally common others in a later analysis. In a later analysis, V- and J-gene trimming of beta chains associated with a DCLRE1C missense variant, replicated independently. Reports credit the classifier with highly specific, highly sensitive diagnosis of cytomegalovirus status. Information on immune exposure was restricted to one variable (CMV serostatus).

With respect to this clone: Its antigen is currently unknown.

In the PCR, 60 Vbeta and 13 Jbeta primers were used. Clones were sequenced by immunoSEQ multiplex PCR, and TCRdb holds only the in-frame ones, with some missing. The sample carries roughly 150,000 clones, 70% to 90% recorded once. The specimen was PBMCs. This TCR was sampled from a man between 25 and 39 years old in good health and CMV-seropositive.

CDR3 protein: CASSQAQGGNQPQHF. The CDR3, as DNA: TGTGCCAGCTCACAAGCTCAAGGGGGAAATCAGCCCCAGCATTTT. The chain combines TRBV18 with TRBJ1-5; D is possibly TRBD1 (6 bases). Germline V gene lookup returns CDR1 KGHSH and CDR2 LQKENI. The CDR3 loop spans 15 amino acids. Trimming took 4 bases from V and 4 from J, leaving 14 bases between them.